This is a list of T cell receptor beta chains from one sample in a study of tumor-infiltrating lymphocytes in primary liver carcinoma. One entry per CDR3 protein results from TCRdb running MiXCR on the multiplex PCR reads. The sample lists under 50,000 distinct CDR3 sequences; 71% were seen once. The sequenced sample was liver tumor tissue from sampling region 5. The source of these receptors is a man aged 35-49 years with primary liver carcinoma and hepatitis B virus infection. Both conserved end residues are part of each CDR3. D genes are given only for firm matches. Some rows have no size entry. The others give once, few or many, or a class for an expanded clone.

>TRBD2|TRBJ2-3|TRBV11-1|once
CASNRGLAVSTDMQYF
TGTGCCAGCAACAGGGGACTAGCGGTTAGCACAGATATGCAGTATTTT
>NA|TRBJ2-1|TRBV5-4|NA
CAGSPEAGTSSYNEQFF
TGTGCCGGCAGCCCCGAAGCAGGAACAAGCTCCTACAATGAGCAGTTCTTC
>NA|TRBJ2-3|TRBV6-1|once
CAGSEPVCGPYSTDTQYF
TGTGCCGGCAGTGAACCAGTTTGCGGGCCGTATAGCACAGATACGCAGTATTTT
>TRBD2|TRBJ2-7|TRBV2|few
CASSRLASDEQYF
TGTGCCAGCAGTCGACTAGCGTCCGACGAGCAGTACTTC
>NA|TRBJ2-1|TRBV6-5|NA
CACSYIWDEQFF
TGTGCCTGCAGTTACATCTGGGATGAGCAGTTCTTC
>TRBD1|TRBJ2-2|TRBV12-3/TRBV12-4|NA
CASSSRQGTSTEELFF
TGTGCCAGCAGTTCAAGACAGGGGACGAGCACCGAGGAGCTGTTTTTT
>NA|TRBJ2-1|TRBV29-1|NA
CSPRLGDEEFF
TGCAGCCCCCGACTGGGGGATGAGGAGTTCTTC
>NA|TRBJ2-2|TRBV12-3/TRBV12-4|many
CASSPDSYNTGELFF
TGTGCCAGCAGTCCGGACAGTTATAACACCGGGGAGCTGTTTTTT
>NA|TRBJ2-7|TRBV29-1|NA
CSARAGIYEHYF
TGCAGCGCGCGGGCAGGGATCTACGAGCATTACTTC
>NA|TRBJ2-1|TRBV11-2|NA
CASDSAGPGNGQFF
TGTGCCAGCGATTCAGCGGGCCCTGGGAATGGGCAGTTCTTC
>TRBD2|TRBJ2-7|TRBV11-2|NA
CASSLAAGAEQYF
TGTGCCAGCAGCTTAGCGGCGGGAGCCGAGCAGTACTTC
>NA|TRBJ1-5|TRBV30|NA
CTWSGIAGDVQPQHF
TGCACCTGGAGTGGAATCGCAGGGGACGTTCAGCCCCAGCATTTT
>NA|TRBJ2-1|TRBV20-1|few
CSASPIRSYNEQFF
TGCAGTGCTAGTCCCATTAGGTCCTACAATGAGCAGTTCTTC
>NA|TRBJ2-5|TRBV11-2|NA
CASSLGSSGPEETEYF
TGTGCCAGTAGCTTAGGGAGTAGCGGCCCGGAGGAGACCGAGTACTTC
>TRBD2|TRBJ2-1|TRBV4-2|NA
CASRPTGTNVNERFF
TGTGCCAGCAGGCCAACCGGGACTAACGTCAATGAACGGTTCTTC
>NA|TRBJ2-3|TRBV6-1|NA
CASRPPVGRGTDTQYF
TGTGCCAGCAGGCCCCCGGTGGGAAGGGGCACAGATACGCAGTATTTT
>NA|TRBJ2-3|TRBV6-4|NA
CASSLRETSTDTKYF
TGTGCCAGCAGCCTACGAGAAACTAGCACAGATACGAAGTATTTT
>NA|TRBJ2-6|TRBV11-2|NA
CASSIFRGRGANVLTF
TGTGCCAGCAGCATATTCCGGGGAAGAGGGGCCAACGTCCTGACTTTC
>NA|TRBJ1-1|TRBV11-2|NA
CASIPLPDTVNTGAFF
TGTGCCAGCATCCCTTTACCGGACACCGTGAACACTGGAGCTTTCTTT
>TRBD2|TRBJ2-2|TRBV11-2|once
CANSTSGRANTGKLLF
TGTGCCAACAGCACTAGCGGGAGGGCGAACACCGGGAAGCTGTTATTT
>NA|TRBJ2-3|TRBV20-1|NA
CSAGASVRAMGGTDTQYF
TGCAGTGCCGGAGCCAGCGTGAGGGCCATGGGTGGGACAGATACGCAGTATTTT
>TRBD1|TRBJ2-6|TRBV5-6|many
CASSWGQGAFGANVLTF
TGTGCCAGCAGCTGGGGACAGGGGGCATTTGGGGCCAACGTCCTGACTTTC
>NA|TRBJ1-2|TRBV21-1|few
CASSKVPRRTGNGYTF
TGTGCCAGCAGCAAAGTCCCGCGGCGGACAGGGAATGGCTACACCTTC
>TRBD2|TRBJ2-2|TRBV11-2|NA
CASGPRASGISGEPFF
TGTGCCAGTGGCCCACGGGCGAGCGGGATATCCGGGGAGCCGTTTTTT
>TRBD2|TRBJ2-1|TRBV4-1|medium-sized
CASSQAGGEQFF
TGCGCCAGCAGCCAAGCGGGAGGTGAGCAGTTCTTC
>NA|TRBJ2-3|TRBV5-5|NA
CASSLGWTDTQYF
TGTGCCAGCAGCTTGGGTTGGACAGATACGCAGTATTTT
>NA|TRBJ2-2|TRBV12-3/TRBV12-4|once
CASSRNLSTGELFF
TGTGCCAGTAGTCGCAACTTGAGCACCGGGGAGCTGTTTTTT
>TRBD1|TRBJ1-1|TRBV5-6|NA
CASSFQGVGTDAFF
TGTGCCAGCAGCTTCCAGGGGGTGGGGACTGATGCTTTCTTT
>NA|TRBJ2-3|TRBV6-5|NA
CASVTQLF
TGTGCCAGCGTCACGCAGCTTTTT
>NA|TRBJ2-1|TRBV6-2/TRBV6-3|NA
CASSYMSSVYSSNNEQSF
TGTGCCAGCAGTTACATGAGCAGCGTCTATAGCTCCAACAATGAGCAGTCCTTC
>NA|TRBJ2-5|TRBV10-3|NA
CAISWEETQYF
TGTGCCATCAGTTGGGAGGAGACCCAGTATTTC
>NA|TRBJ2-1|TRBV6-1|once
CASIKGGLSSYNKQFF
TGTGCCAGCATCAAGGGTGGGCTTAGTTCCTACAATAAGCAGTTCTTC
>NA|TRBJ2-7|TRBV6-5|once
CASSHSGGYGQYF
TGTGCCAGCAGTCACAGTGGTGGTTACGGGCAGTACTTC
>TRBD2|TRBJ2-3|TRBV5-5|NA
CASNSGGDTQYF
TGTGCCAGCAACTCTGGGGGGGATACGCAATATTTT
>TRBD2|TRBJ2-5|TRBV12-3/TRBV12-4|NA
CASSLRLAGYQEAQYF
TGTGCCAGCAGTCTTCGACTAGCGGGATACCAAGAGGCCCAGTACTTC
>TRBD1|TRBJ2-7|TRBV5-5|many
CASSGFNRGYYEQYF
TGTGCCAGCAGCGGATTTAACAGGGGATATTACGAGCAGTACTTC
>NA|TRBJ1-2|TRBV19|NA
CASSREGNYGYTF
TGTGCCAGTAGCCGTGAAGGGAACTATGGCTACACCTTC
>TRBD2|TRBJ2-7|TRBV7-2|NA
CASSLDVGGISSYEQYF
TGTGCCAGCAGCTTAGACGTGGGAGGGATAAGCTCCTACGAGCAGTACTTC
>TRBD2|TRBJ2-7|TRBV5-1|many
CASSFSGSGYEQYF
TGCGCCAGCAGCTTTAGCGGGAGTGGCTACGAGCAGTACTTC
>NA|TRBJ2-2|TRBV4-1|many
CASSQDQGSTGELFF
TGCGCCAGCAGCCAAGATCAGGGGAGCACCGGGGAGCTGTTTTTT
>TRBD1|TRBJ2-1|TRBV28|NA
CARSTPGQGASNEQFF
TGTGCCAGGAGTACCCCGGGACAGGGGGCGAGTAATGAGCAGTTCTTC
>NA|TRBJ2-5|TRBV6-7|NA
CASRSGLGGGETQYF
TGTGCCAGCAGAAGCGGACTAGGGGGAGGAGAGACTCAGTACTTC
>TRBD2|TRBJ2-7|TRBV4-1|NA
CASSQDLREDAYERYF
TGCGCCAGCAGCCAAGATCTGCGGGAGGATGCCTACGAGCGGTACTTC
>TRBD1|TRBJ2-5|TRBV6-1|NA
CASSRQGAETQYF
TGTGCCAGCAGCAGACAGGGGGCCGAGACCCAGTACTTC
>NA|TRBJ1-2|TRBV30|NA
CAWSLGRDYGYTF
TGTGCCTGGAGTCTTGGACGTGACTATGGCTACACCTTC